These T cell receptor beta chains were read from a single sample in a study of identical twins. One entry per CDR3 protein results from TCRdb running MiXCR on the 5' RACE reads. The table shows 450,000 to 500,000 distinct CDR3 sequences, with approximately 14% occurring only once. The sample was also reused in another study, on yellow fever vaccine responses in identical twins.

What was sequenced was CD4+ T cells sorted from blood. The origin of the receptors is a woman aged 18-35 years in good health. Both conserved end residues are part of each CDR3. The order of the fields is CDR3 length, V gene, D gene, clone size, J gene, CDR3 DNA, CDR3 protein. The D gene is left open where the match is weak. The listing skips clone size in some rows; elsewhere it reads once, few, many or a size class.

CDR3 length: 16; V gene: TRBV3-1; D gene: TRBD2; clone size: many; J gene: TRBJ2-1; CDR3 DNA: TGTGCCAGCAGCCAATCCCGGACTAGCGATTACAATGAGCAGTTCTTC; CDR3 protein: CASSQSRTSDYNEQFF
CDR3 length: 13; V gene: TRBV29-1; D gene: TRBD2; clone size: many; J gene: TRBJ2-5; CDR3 DNA: TGCAGCGTGGCCCCTAGCGGGAGAGAGACCCAGTACTTC; CDR3 protein: CSVAPSGRETQYF
CDR3 length: 16; V gene: TRBV5-1; D gene: TRBD1; clone size: many; J gene: TRBJ1-4; CDR3 DNA: TGCGCCAGCAGGGCCGGGACAGGGCTAACTAATGAAAAACTGTTTTTT; CDR3 protein: CASRAGTGLTNEKLFF
CDR3 length: 14; V gene: TRBV5-1; D gene: .; clone size: few; J gene: TRBJ2-1; CDR3 DNA: TGCGCCAGCAGCTTGACCGGGGGTGGCGATGAGCAGTTCTTC; CDR3 protein: CASSLTGGGDEQFF
CDR3 length: 10; V gene: TRBV2; D gene: .; clone size: few; J gene: TRBJ2-7; CDR3 DNA: TGTGCCACCCAGCCGGCCAGGGATCGCTTC; CDR3 protein: CATQPARDRF
CDR3 length: 14; V gene: TRBV18; D gene: TRBD1; clone size: many; J gene: TRBJ2-7; CDR3 DNA: TGTGCCAGCTCACCAAGGGGACAGTCCTACGAGCAGTACTTC; CDR3 protein: CASSPRGQSYEQYF
CDR3 length: 15; V gene: TRBV20-1; D gene: .; clone size: many; J gene: TRBJ2-1; CDR3 DNA: TGCAGTGCTAGAGACGACGGCAGGGGGGACAATGAGCAGTTCTTC; CDR3 protein: CSARDDGRGDNEQFF
CDR3 length: 15; V gene: TRBV10-3; D gene: .; clone size: few; J gene: TRBJ1-6; CDR3 DNA: TGTGCCATCAGTGAGAAGAGGGCAGGGGATTCACCCCTCCACTTT; CDR3 protein: CAISEKRAGDSPLHF
CDR3 length: 13; V gene: TRBV6-1; D gene: .; clone size: .; J gene: TRBJ1-2; CDR3 DNA: TGTGCCAGCAGTGACGGGGCTAACTATGGCTACACCTTC; CDR3 protein: CASSDGANYGYTF
CDR3 length: 15; V gene: TRBV7-9; D gene: .; clone size: few; J gene: TRBJ2-7; CDR3 DNA: TGTGCCAGCAGCGGACGGGATTACAATTCCTACGAGCAGTACTTC; CDR3 protein: CASSGRDYNSYEQYF
CDR3 length: 14; V gene: TRBV3-1; D gene: .; clone size: .; J gene: TRBJ2-2; CDR3 DNA: TGTGCCAGCAGCCAAGTCCCACTCACCGGGGAGCTGTTTTTT; CDR3 protein: CASSQVPLTGELFF
CDR3 length: 14; V gene: TRBV15; D gene: TRBD2; clone size: .; J gene: TRBJ2-2; CDR3 DNA: TGTGTCACCAGCCTGGGACTAGAATTCGGGGAGCTGTTTTTT; CDR3 protein: CVTSLGLEFGELFF
CDR3 length: 15; V gene: TRBV4-2; D gene: TRBD2; clone size: few; J gene: TRBJ2-1; CDR3 DNA: TGTGCCAGCAGCCAAGCGACTAGCGGGATATATGAGCAGTTCTTC; CDR3 protein: CASSQATSGIYEQFF
CDR3 length: 15; V gene: TRBV7-2; D gene: TRBD2; clone size: few; J gene: TRBJ2-7; CDR3 DNA: TGTGCCAGCAGTCACCAGCGGGAGGGTCACCGCGAGCAGTACTTC; CDR3 protein: CASSHQREGHREQYF
CDR3 length: 14; V gene: TRBV2; D gene: .; clone size: few; J gene: TRBJ1-2; CDR3 DNA: TGTGCCAGCAGTGGGACAGACTTGAACTATGGCTACACCTTC; CDR3 protein: CASSGTDLNYGYTF
CDR3 length: 14; V gene: TRBV5-1; D gene: .; clone size: once; J gene: TRBJ2-3; CDR3 DNA: TGCGCCAGCAGCTTGGAAGGACAGTCAGATACGCAGTATTTT; CDR3 protein: CASSLEGQSDTQYF
CDR3 length: 13; V gene: TRBV20-1; D gene: TRBD1; clone size: .; J gene: TRBJ2-1; CDR3 DNA: TGCAGTGCTAGAGTTCCTCCGACAGGGGTAAGGTTCTTC; CDR3 protein: CSARVPPTGVRFF
CDR3 length: 14; V gene: TRBV5-1; D gene: .; clone size: few; J gene: TRBJ2-7; CDR3 DNA: TGCGCCAGCAGCCTGGAGGGGCAAAACTACGAGCAGTACTTC; CDR3 protein: CASSLEGQNYEQYF
CDR3 length: 12; V gene: TRBV24-1; D gene: .; clone size: .; J gene: TRBJ2-7; CDR3 DNA: TGTGCCACCAGTGATCCCCAGGACGAGCAGTACTTC; CDR3 protein: CATSDPQDEQYF
CDR3 length: 16; V gene: TRBV7-9; D gene: .; clone size: few; J gene: TRBJ2-1; CDR3 DNA: TGTGCCAGCAGCTTAAGTAGGGGGGAATCGTACAATGAGCAGTTCTTC; CDR3 protein: CASSLSRGESYNEQFF
CDR3 length: 15; V gene: TRBV21-1; D gene: .; clone size: few; J gene: TRBJ2-2; CDR3 DNA: TGTGCCAGCAGCAACCCGTCGGACAGGAACGGGGAGCTGTTTTTT; CDR3 protein: CASSNPSDRNGELFF
CDR3 length: 13; V gene: TRBV5-1; D gene: TRBD1; clone size: many; J gene: TRBJ1-2; CDR3 DNA: TGCGCCAGCAGCTCAGGGGGTAACTATGGCTACACCTTC; CDR3 protein: CASSSGGNYGYTF
CDR3 length: 13; V gene: TRBV10-3; D gene: .; clone size: .; J gene: TRBJ2-5; CDR3 DNA: TGTGCCATCAGTGCCGGGGGGCTGGAGACCCAGTACTTC; CDR3 protein: CAISAGGLETQYF